Below are 32 T cell receptor beta chains sequenced from a single sample in a study of blood T cell repertoires in COVID-19. Sequencing was performed with immunoSEQ multiplex PCR; in TCRdb, only in-frame clones are kept and a portion is missing. The sample lists approximately 130,000 clones, over 80% occurring once. The specimen sequenced was PBMCs or T cells enriched from blood (not recorded which). All receptors come from a man in his thirties or forties who had recovered from COVID-19.

The chain joins TRBV2 to TRBJ1-6; D is perhaps TRBD1 (5 bases). The CDR3 contains 14 residues. Germline values: CDR1 SNHLY, CDR2 FYNNEI. Trimming cost V 4 bases and J 10 bases, with 14 bases left between them. As DNA, the CDR3 is TGTGCCAGCAGTGCGGACATACTCCCGTCACCCCTCCACTTT. Translated, it gives CASSADILPSPLHF.

The chain combines TRBV4-1 with TRBJ2-1; a weak D match, TRBD2 (6 bases). Germline CDR1 reads MGHRA; CDR2 reads YSYEKL. The ends were cut back, 1 base at V and 2 bases at J, with 24 bases in the middle. This CDR3 is built from 20 residues. This chain's CDR3 is CASSQVRLANRIPTYNEQFF. In DNA form, the CDR3 reads TGCGCCAGCAGCCAAGTGAGGCTAGCGAACCGAATTCCTACCTACAATGAGCAGTTCTTC.

The rearrangement joins TRBV5-6 to TRBJ2-1, with 7 bases fitting TRBD2. This CDR3 is 17 amino acids long. The V gene end was trimmed by 4 bases and the J gene end by 3 bases; junction bases not matched to a gene: 13. CDR1 SGHDT and CDR2 YYEEEE come from the germline V gene. As DNA, the CDR3 is TGTGCCAGCAGCGGCGGGGATGGGAGGGCCCTCTACAATGAGCAGTTCTTC. It codes for CASSGGDGRALYNEQFF.

V and J are TRBV3-1 (or the pseudogene TRBV3-2) and TRBJ1-4; 7 positions agree with TRBD1. This CDR3 spans 14 amino acids. Germline values: CDR1 LGHDT, CDR2 YNNKEL (reference sequence). After removal of 0 bases from V and 11 bases from J, the junction contained 6 bases not matched to a gene. The CDR3 sequence is CASSQDATGKKLFF. As DNA, the CDR3 is TGTGCCAGCAGCCAAGATGCGACAGGGAAGAAACTGTTTTTT.

This CDR3 reads CASSPQGLAYNEQFF. DNA for the CDR3: TGTGCCAGCAGCCCTCAGGGACTAGCGTACAATGAGCAGTTCTTC. The chain joins TRBV27 to TRBJ2-1; 10 bases are a match to TRBD2. Germline loops: CDR1 MNHEY, CDR2 SMNVEV (reference sequence). CDR3 length: 15 residues. Unmatched junction bases numbered 6, after V lost 6 bases and J lost 4 bases.

V is TRBV19 and J is TRBJ1-5; possible D gene TRBD1, 5 bases. The CDR3 has 15 amino acids. Looked up from germline, CDR1 is LNHDA and CDR2 is SQIVND (reference sequence). Trimming took 3 bases from V and 3 from J, leaving 12 bases between them. CDR3 region: CASSIGAGPNQPQHF. CDR3 DNA sequence: TGTGCCAGTAGTATCGGGGCGGGGCCCAATCAGCCCCAGCATTTT.

This CDR3 is CASSQDGASGTGVQETQYF. The CDR3 DNA reads TGCGCCAGCAGCCAAGACGGGGCTAGCGGGACGGGGGTCCAAGAGACCCAGTACTTC. The chain uses TRBV4-1 and TRBJ2-5; 9 bases agree with TRBD2. Germline assignment: CDR1 MGHRA and CDR2 YSYEKL. The length of the CDR3 is 19 residues. With 0 bases clipped from V and 1 base from J, the junction kept 12 bases outside the gene matches.

This clone was seen a single time. This chain joins TRBV24-1 and TRBJ2-1; TRBD1 agrees at 7 bases. V lost 3 bases, J lost 0 bases, and 10 bases stayed unmatched. The CDR3 runs 18 residues. The germline V gene encodes CDR1 KGHDR and CDR2 SFDVKD. The CDR3 region has the DNA TGTGCCACCAGTGATAGGGACAGCAAATTGAGCTCCTACAATGAGCAGTTCTTC. This codes for CATSDRDSKLSSYNEQFF.

Turning to this clone: A read error may produce the germline difference seen at one junction end. The chain combines TRBV7-7 with TRBJ1-2; 9 bases agree with TRBD1. The CDR3 has 15 amino acids. Germline assignment: CDR1 SSHAT and CDR2 FNYEAQ (reference sequence). CDR3 DNA: TGTGCTAGCAGGCGTCCCGGGACAGGGAACTATGGCTACACCTTC. This translates into CASRRPGTGNYGYTF.

This clone was seen once. The rearrangement uses TRBV2 and TRBJ2-2; D is perhaps TRBD1 (6 bases). CDR3 length: 15 residues. Trimming took off 3 bases at V and 1 base at J, with 9 bases between the two ends. CDR1 and CDR2 from the germline V gene are SNHLY and FYNNEI. CDR3 protein: CASSEKTGNTGELFF. The DNA of the CDR3 is TGTGCCAGCAGTGAGAAGACAGGGAACACCGGGGAGCTGTTTTTT. Full variable domain (outside the CDR3, taken from reference TRBV2 and TRBJ2-2): EPEVTQTPSHQVTQMGQEVILRCVPISNHLYFYWYRQILGQKVEFLVSFYNNEISEKSEIFDDQFSVERPDGSNFTLKIRSTKLEDSAMYFCASSEKTGNTGELFFGEGSRLTVL.

This sequence joins TRBV30 and TRBJ1-6, with 11 bases that match TRBD1. CDR1 and CDR2 from the germline V gene are GTSNPN and SVGIG (reference sequence). The length of the CDR3 is 15 residues. J was trimmed by 9 bases and V by 2 bases; bases with no gene match: 6. The CDR3 DNA is TGTGCCTGGAGTTCCCCGGGACAGGGGGGTTCACCCCTCCACTTT. Amino acids: CAWSSPGQGGSPLHF.

V is TRBV9 and J is TRBJ2-7, with D possibly matching TRBD2 (6 bases). Per the germline V gene, CDR1 is SGDLS and CDR2 is YYNGEE. The CDR3 is made up of 15 amino acids. V dropped 0 bases and J dropped 2 bases, with 12 bases sitting between them. CDR3 in amino acids: CASSVVLAPTYEQYF. The CDR3 DNA reads TGTGCCAGCAGCGTAGTGCTAGCGCCGACCTACGAGCAGTACTTC.

This chain joins TRBV29-1 and TRBJ2-1, with 9 bases identical to TRBD2. J lost 8 bases, V lost 2 bases, and 4 bases had no gene match. CDR1 and CDR2 (germline): SQVTM, ANQGSEA. The CDR3 totals 13 residues. The CDR3 region has the DNA TGCAGCGTTGAAAGGACTAGCGAGGATGAGCAGTTCTTC. It specifies CSVERTSEDEQFF.

V and J are TRBV7-2 and TRBJ2-7; TRBD2 aligns across 7 bases. CDR1 SGHTA and CDR2 FQGNSA come from the germline V gene. The J segment lost 3 bases and the V segment lost 5 bases, leaving 7 bases of the junction unmatched. This CDR3 comprises 14 residues. The CDR3 reads CASSPAASGYEQYF. The CDR3 DNA follows: TGTGCCAGCAGCCCGGCGGCTAGCGGCTACGAGCAGTACTTC.

J is TRBJ1-2 and V is TRBV7-2; 9 bases map to TRBD1. CDR3 size: 14 residues. The germline V gene encodes CDR1 SGHTA and CDR2 FQGNSA. The trim removed 1 base at V and 4 bases at J, leaving 1 base unmatched. CDR3 sequence reads: CASSLETGGYGYTF. CDR3 DNA: TGTGCCAGCAGCTTAGAGACAGGGGGCTATGGCTACACCTTC.

This chain joins TRBV19 and TRBJ1-1; 7 nucleotides align to TRBD1. J was trimmed by 4 bases and V by 3 bases; bases with no gene match: 11. CDR1 is LNHDA and CDR2 is SQIVND in the germline V gene (reference sequence). The CDR3 loop spans 16 amino acids. The CDR3 region has the DNA TGTGCCAGTAGTATTTCGGAGGGGGCTGTGGCCACTGAAGCTTTCTTT. Its translation is CASSISEGAVATEAFF.

For the CDR3, the DNA is TGTGCCAGCAGCACCCGGGACAAAGGATCCGGGGAGCTGTTTTTT. This encodes CASSTRDKGSGELFF. The rearrangement links TRBV11-2 to TRBJ2-2, with D possibly matching TRBD1 (6 bases). Trimming took off 5 bases at V and 6 bases at J, with 16 bases between the two ends. The V gene's germline CDR1 is SGHAT and CDR2 FQNNGV. There are 15 residues in the CDR3.

V usage is TRBV12-3 or TRBV12-4 and J usage is TRBJ1-1, with no clear D. The ends were cut back, 8 bases at V and 10 bases at J, with 20 bases in the middle. The CDR3 runs 13 residues. This chain's CDR3 is CASGEAKNGPAFF. The CDR3 coding sequence is TGTGCCAGCGGTGAGGCGAAGAACGGCCCAGCTTTCTTT.

This clone was detected only a few times. V gene TRBV19 combines with J gene TRBJ1-2, with 8 bases fitting TRBD1. Per the germline V gene, CDR1 is LNHDA and CDR2 is SQIVND (reference sequence). CDR3 length equals 13 residues. Unmatched junction bases numbered 4, after V lost 8 bases and J lost 2 bases. The CDR3 DNA is TGTGCCAGTCAGGACAGGGCGAACTATGGCTACACCTTC. Its protein product is CASQDRANYGYTF. The full variable domain, in which reference TRBV19 and TRBJ1-2 provide the parts outside the CDR3, is DGGITQSPKYLFRKEGQNVTLSCEQNLNHDAMYWYRQDPGQGLRLIYYSQIVNDFQKGDIAEGYSVSREKKESFPLTVTSAQKNPTAFYLCASQDRANYGYTFGSGTRLTVV.

This clone showed up just a few times. This rearrangement joins TRBV7-2 to TRBJ2-4; TRBD1 matches 7 bases. The V and J ends lost 0 bases and 9 bases, in that order; junction bases with no gene match: 8. The length of the CDR3 is 15 residues. The germline CDR1 and CDR2 sequences are SGHTA and FQGNSA. In DNA form, the CDR3 reads TGTGCCAGCAGCTTAGCAGGGGGCGTCGGTTCCATTCAGTACTTC. This codes for CASSLAGGVGSIQYF.

The chain uses TRBV11-2 and TRBJ1-3, with 7 positions matching TRBD1. Germline trimming cut 7 bases from V and 0 bases from J; bases unmatched to any gene: 6. The germline gives CDR1 SGHAT, CDR2 FQNNGV. There are 15 residues in the CDR3. CDR3 sequence: CASTVTGISGNTIYF. DNA of the CDR3: TGTGCCAGCACGGTGACAGGGATCTCTGGAAACACCATATATTTT.

This sequence joins TRBV12-5 and TRBJ1-3, with D uncertain. CDR3 length: 16 residues. Trimming took off 0 bases at V and 4 bases at J, with 13 bases between the two ends. Per the germline V gene, CDR1 is LGHNT and CDR2 is FRNRAP. The CDR3: CASGLVLGRSGNTIYF. Here the CDR3 DNA reads TGTGCTAGTGGTTTGGTACTAGGCAGGTCCGGAAACACCATATATTTT.

The CDR3 reads CASSTTGTSGASYNEQFF. Written as DNA, the CDR3 is TGTGCCAGCAGCACCACAGGGACTAGCGGAGCCTCCTACAATGAGCAGTTCTTC. The chain has TRBV7-9 and TRBJ2-1, with TRBD2 matching over 11 bases. This CDR3 is 18 amino acids long. Looked up from germline, CDR1 is SEHNR and CDR2 is FQNEAQ (reference sequence). The V and J ends lost 5 bases and 0 bases, in that order; junction bases with no gene match: 9.

This clone was seen a few times. This chain links TRBV3-1 (or the pseudogene TRBV3-2) with TRBJ2-2; 11 positions match TRBD2. With 4 bases clipped from V and 4 bases from J, the junction kept 5 bases outside the gene matches. This CDR3 is built from 16 residues. Germline V CDR1 and CDR2: LGHDT, YNNKEL (reference sequence). CDR3 nucleotide sequence: TGTGCCAGCAGCCCCCGACTAGCGGGATCCACCGGGGAGCTGTTTTTT. Translated: CASSPRLAGSTGELFF.

V is TRBV24-1 and J is TRBJ1-5; D gene ambiguous. Between the trimmed V and J ends, which lost 2 bases and 6 bases, there was a span of 10 bases. Germline assignment: CDR1 KGHDR and CDR2 SFDVKD. The CDR3 has 14 amino acids. This CDR3 reads CATSDSGDGQPQHF. Here the CDR3 DNA reads TGTGCCACCAGTGATTCCGGAGATGGTCAGCCCCAGCATTTT.

The J gene is TRBJ1-4, the V gene TRBV18; 9 bases are a match to TRBD1. V shed 3 bases, J shed 8 bases, and the junction held 4 bases outside the gene matches. The CDR3 runs 14 residues. CDR1 KGHSH and CDR2 LQKENI come from the germline V gene. DNA of the CDR3: TGTGCCAGCTCACCGGGACAGGGTCGGGAAAAACTGTTTTTT. This codes for CASSPGQGREKLFF.

The chain links TRBV5-1 to TRBJ2-3; 13 bases agree with TRBD2. CDR3 length: 16 residues. The V gene end was trimmed by 4 bases and the J gene end by 4 bases; junction bases not matched to a gene: 6. Germline values: CDR1 SGHRS, CDR2 YFSETQ. The CDR3 spells CASSPLAGGPADTQYF. CDR3 DNA sequence: TGCGCCAGCAGCCCACTAGCGGGAGGGCCGGCAGATACGCAGTATTTT. The full variable domain, rest sourced from reference TRBV5-1 and TRBJ2-3, is KAGVTQTPRYLIKTRGQQVTLSCSPISGHRSVSWYQQTPGQGLQFLFEYFSETQRNKGNFPGRFSGRQFSNSRSEMNVSTLELGDSALYLCASSPLAGGPADTQYFGPGTRLTVL.

This sequence joins TRBV13 and TRBJ1-2, with D tentatively TRBD1 (5 bases). The germline CDR1 and CDR2 sequences are PRHDT and FYEKMQ (reference sequence). Trimming took off 4 bases at V and 4 bases at J, with 10 bases between the two ends. The CDR3 is 13 amino acids. The CDR3 here is CASSSQGPYGYTF. CDR3 coding DNA: TGTGCCAGCAGCTCTCAGGGCCCCTATGGCTACACCTTC.

This chain connects TRBV10-3 to TRBJ2-7; D possibly corresponds to TRBD2 (6 bases). Trimming stripped 4 bases from V and 4 bases from J, with 20 bases between. CDR1 is ENHRY, CDR2 SYGVKD, per germline. CDR3 length equals 16 residues. The CDR3 bases are TGTGCCATCAGTGCATCTACCGGTAGCGGAACGTACGAGCAGTACTTC. Translating it yields CAISASTGSGTYEQYF.

V is TRBV2 and J is TRBJ1-2, with TRBD1 matching 8 bases. Germline CDR1 reads SNHLY; CDR2 reads FYNNEI. After removal of 10 bases from V and 4 bases from J, the junction contained 11 bases not matched to a gene. CDR3 length: 14 amino acids. The CDR3 DNA sequence: TGTGCCACTAGCAGGACAGGGCTAACCTATGGCTACACCTTC. Protein sequence: CATSRTGLTYGYTF. Full variable domain (rest looked up from reference TRBV2 and TRBJ1-2): EPEVTQTPSHQVTQMGQEVILRCVPISNHLYFYWYRQILGQKVEFLVSFYNNEISEKSEIFDDQFSVERPDGSNFTLKIRSTKLEDSAMYFCATSRTGLTYGYTFGSGTRLTVV.

The J gene is TRBJ2-2, the V gene TRBV4-2, with D perhaps matching TRBD2 (6 bases). Per the germline V gene, CDR1 is LGHNA and CDR2 is YNFKEQ. Trimming stripped 3 bases from V and 8 bases from J, with 10 bases between. CDR3 size: 13 residues. In DNA form, the CDR3 reads TGTGCCAGCAGCCAGGGGGAGGTGGGGGAGCTGTTTTTT. This gives the protein CASSQGEVGELFF.

The rearrangement uses TRBV6-1 and TRBJ2-7; a possible D gene is TRBD2 (5 bases). The V gene's germline CDR1 is MNHNS and CDR2 SASEGT. The CDR3 consists of 14 residues. Trimming removed 3 bases from V and 3 bases from J, with 12 bases in between. CDR3 in amino acids: CASSESGILYEQYF. DNA of the CDR3: TGTGCCAGCAGTGAGAGCGGTATACTCTACGAGCAGTACTTC.